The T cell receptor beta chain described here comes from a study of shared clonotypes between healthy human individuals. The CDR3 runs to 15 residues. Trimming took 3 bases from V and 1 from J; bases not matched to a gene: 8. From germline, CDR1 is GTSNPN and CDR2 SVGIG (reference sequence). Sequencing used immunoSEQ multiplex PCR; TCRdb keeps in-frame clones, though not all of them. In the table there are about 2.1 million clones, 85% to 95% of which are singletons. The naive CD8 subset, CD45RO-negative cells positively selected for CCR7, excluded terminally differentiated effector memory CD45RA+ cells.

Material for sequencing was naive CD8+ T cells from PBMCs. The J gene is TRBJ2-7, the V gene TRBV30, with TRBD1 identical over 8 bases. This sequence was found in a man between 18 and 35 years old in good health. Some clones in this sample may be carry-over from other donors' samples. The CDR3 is CAWRVVGQESYEQYF. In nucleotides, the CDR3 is TGTGCCTGGAGAGTGGTGGGACAGGAGTCCTACGAGCAGTACTTC.